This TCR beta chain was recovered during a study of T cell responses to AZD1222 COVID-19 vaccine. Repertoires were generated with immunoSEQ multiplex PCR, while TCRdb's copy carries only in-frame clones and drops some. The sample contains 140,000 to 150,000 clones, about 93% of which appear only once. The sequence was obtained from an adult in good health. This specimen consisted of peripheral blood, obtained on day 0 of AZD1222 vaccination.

The chain's CDR3 is CAISEGQGVETQYF. Written as DNA, the CDR3 is TGTGCCATCAGTGAAGGGCAGGGTGTAGAGACCCAGTACTTC. The chain carries TRBV10-3 and TRBJ2-5, with D possibly being TRBD1 (5 bases). Trimming took 3 bases from V and 4 from J, leaving 12 bases between them. From germline, CDR1 is ENHRY and CDR2 SYGVKD. CDR3 length: 14 amino acids.